The T cell receptor beta chain described here comes from a study of blood T cells in healthy people across ages. General observations from the study: It was found that TCR beta diversity correlated strongly with the percentage of naive T cells.

As to this clonotype: Its antigen is not known.

Sample-barcoded 5' priming and a J-beta primer mix drove a second PCR of about 6 to 12 cycles. TCRdb independently ran MiXCR on the 5' RACE reads; one entry per CDR3 protein. The data show hundreds of thousands of distinct CDR3 sequences, around 50% seen once. The germline V and J ends were trimmed by 5 bases and 6 bases, with 13 bases remaining between them. Germline CDR1 is SGHTA and CDR2 is FQGNSA. This CDR3 contains 14 residues. What was sequenced was blood. The sequence derives from a man aged 80 or over in good health. This sequence joins TRBV7-2 and TRBJ2-2; D is uncertain. The CDR3 loop reads CASSPLQVSGELFF. The DNA of the CDR3 is TGTGCCAGCAGCCCGCTCCAGGTTTCCGGGGAGCTGTTTTTT. The full variable domain, in which reference TRBV7-2 and TRBJ2-2 provide the parts outside the CDR3, is GAGVSQSPSNKVTEKGKDVELRCDPISGHTALYWYRQSLGQGLEFLIYFQGNSAPDKSGLPSDRFSAERTGGSVSTLTIQRTQQEDSAVYLCASSPLQVSGELFFGEGSRLTVL.